This T cell receptor beta chain was recorded in a study of cytomegalovirus exposure and HLA in healthy donors. The study ran its PCR with 60 Vbeta and 13 Jbeta primers. The data were produced by immunoSEQ multiplex PCR, yet TCRdb's version contains in-frame clones alone and is incomplete. The data hold more than 85,000 clones, with over 8% observed a single time. The ends lost 1 base at V and 4 bases at J; junction bases unmatched: 3. The CDR3 covers 14 residues. Germline V gene sequence: CDR1 SNHLY, CDR2 FYNNEI. This TCR was sampled from a man in his fifties or sixties in good health and CMV-seropositive. The sample taken for sequencing was PBMCs. This chain uses TRBV2 with TRBJ1-2; 7 nucleotides agree with TRBD1. The CDR3 sequence is CASSEDRGVYGYTF. The CDR3 DNA reads as TGTGCCAGCAGTGAAGACAGGGGAGTCTATGGCTACACCTTC.